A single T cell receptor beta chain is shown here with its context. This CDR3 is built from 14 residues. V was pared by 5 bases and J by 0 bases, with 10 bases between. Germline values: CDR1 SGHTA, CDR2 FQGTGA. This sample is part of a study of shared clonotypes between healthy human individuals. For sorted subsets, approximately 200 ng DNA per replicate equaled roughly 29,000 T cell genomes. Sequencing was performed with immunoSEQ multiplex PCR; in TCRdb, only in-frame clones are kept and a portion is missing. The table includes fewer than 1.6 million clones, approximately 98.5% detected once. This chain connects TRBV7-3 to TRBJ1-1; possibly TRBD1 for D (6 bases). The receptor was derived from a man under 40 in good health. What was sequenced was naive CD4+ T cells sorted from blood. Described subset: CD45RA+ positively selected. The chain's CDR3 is CASSPGQLNTEAFF. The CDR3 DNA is TGTGCCAGCAGCCCCGGACAGTTGAACACTGAAGCTTTCTTT. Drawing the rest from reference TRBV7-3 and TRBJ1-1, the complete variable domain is GAGVSQTPSNKVTEKGKYVELRCDPISGHTALYWYRQSLGQGPEFLIYFQGTGAADDSGLPNDRFFAVRPEGSVSTLKIQRTERGDSAVYLCASSPGQLNTEAFFGQGTRLTVV.